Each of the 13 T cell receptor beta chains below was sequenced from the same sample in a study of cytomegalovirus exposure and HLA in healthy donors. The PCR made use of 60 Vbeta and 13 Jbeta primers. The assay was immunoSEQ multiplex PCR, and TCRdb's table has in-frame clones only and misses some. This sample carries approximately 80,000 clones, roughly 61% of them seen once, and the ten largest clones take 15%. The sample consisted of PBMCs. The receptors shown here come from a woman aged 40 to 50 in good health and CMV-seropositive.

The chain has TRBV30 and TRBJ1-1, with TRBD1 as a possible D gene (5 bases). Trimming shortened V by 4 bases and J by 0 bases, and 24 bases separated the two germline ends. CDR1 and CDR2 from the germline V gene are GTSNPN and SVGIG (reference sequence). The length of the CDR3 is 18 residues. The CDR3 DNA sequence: TGTGCCTGGAATAGGGTCGGAGTTTGGGGGGTCCTGAACACTGAAGCTTTCTTT. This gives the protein CAWNRVGVWGVLNTEAFF.

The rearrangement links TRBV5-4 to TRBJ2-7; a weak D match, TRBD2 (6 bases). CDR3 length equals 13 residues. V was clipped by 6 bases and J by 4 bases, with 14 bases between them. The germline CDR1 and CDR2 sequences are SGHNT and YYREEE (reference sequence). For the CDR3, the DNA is TGTGCCAGCACCAACGGAGGGGAATACGAGCAGTACTTC. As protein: CASTNGGEYEQYF.

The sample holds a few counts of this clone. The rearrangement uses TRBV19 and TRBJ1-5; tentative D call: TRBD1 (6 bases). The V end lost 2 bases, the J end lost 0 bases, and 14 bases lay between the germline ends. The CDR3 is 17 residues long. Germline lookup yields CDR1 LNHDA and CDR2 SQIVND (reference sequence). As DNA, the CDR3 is TGTGCCAGTAGTATAATCACAGGGCGGCTTAGCAATCAGCCCCAGCATTTT. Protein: CASSIITGRLSNQPQHF.

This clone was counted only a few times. CDR3 DNA sequence: TGTGCCAGCAGCTCCACGACTCAGGGGGGAGCGACCCAGTACTTC. Its translation is CASSSTTQGGATQYF. V usage is TRBV7-9 and J usage is TRBJ2-5, with D maybe TRBD1 (7 bases). There are 15 residues in the CDR3. Trimming took off 4 bases at V and 7 bases at J, with 19 bases between the two ends. Germline assignment: CDR1 SEHNR and CDR2 FQNEAQ (reference sequence).

The CDR3, as DNA: TGTGCCAGCAGGGCACCGGGACAGGGTAACTATGGCTACACCTTC. Amino acid sequence: CASRAPGQGNYGYTF. The chain links TRBV28 to TRBJ1-2, with 9 bases matching TRBD1. There are 15 residues in the CDR3. The trim removed 6 bases at V and 1 base at J, leaving 6 bases unmatched. Germline-derived CDR1 and CDR2 are MDHEN and SYDVKM.

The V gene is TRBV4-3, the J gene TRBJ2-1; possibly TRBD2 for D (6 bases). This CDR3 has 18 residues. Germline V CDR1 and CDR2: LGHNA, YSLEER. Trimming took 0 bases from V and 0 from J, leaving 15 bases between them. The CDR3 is CASSQDPYGGTSYNEQFF. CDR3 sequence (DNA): TGCGCCAGCAGCCAAGATCCTTACGGCGGGACCTCCTACAATGAGCAGTTCTTC.

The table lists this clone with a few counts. The CDR3 region has the DNA TGTGCCAGCAGCTTCGGTACGGGTAGCAATCAGCCCCAGCATTTT. Translating it yields CASSFGTGSNQPQHF. The chain has TRBV13 and TRBJ1-5; D unclear. Germline V gives CDR1 PRHDT, CDR2 FYEKMQ (reference sequence). V lost 3 bases and J 0 bases, leaving 9 bases between the germline ends. The CDR3 runs 15 residues.

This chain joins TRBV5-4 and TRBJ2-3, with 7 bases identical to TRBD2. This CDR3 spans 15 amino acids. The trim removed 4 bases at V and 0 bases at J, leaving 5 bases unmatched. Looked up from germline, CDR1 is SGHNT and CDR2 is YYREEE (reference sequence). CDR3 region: CASSPPSGSTDTQYF. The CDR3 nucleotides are TGTGCCAGCAGCCCTCCTAGCGGAAGCACAGATACGCAGTATTTT.

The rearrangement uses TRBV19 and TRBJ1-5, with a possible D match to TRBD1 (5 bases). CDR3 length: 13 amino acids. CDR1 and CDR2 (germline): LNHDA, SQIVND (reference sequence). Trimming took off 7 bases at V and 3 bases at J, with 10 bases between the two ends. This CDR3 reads CASTTVFNQPQHF. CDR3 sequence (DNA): TGTGCCAGTACGACAGTCTTCAATCAGCCCCAGCATTTT.

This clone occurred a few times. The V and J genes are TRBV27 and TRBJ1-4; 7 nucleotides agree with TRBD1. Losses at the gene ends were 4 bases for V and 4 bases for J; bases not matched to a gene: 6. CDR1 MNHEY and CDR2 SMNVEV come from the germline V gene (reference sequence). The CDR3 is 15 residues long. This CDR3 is CASSSSGGSNEKLFF. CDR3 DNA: TGTGCCAGCAGTTCATCAGGGGGTAGTAATGAAAAACTGTTTTTT. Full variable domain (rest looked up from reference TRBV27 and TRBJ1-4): EAQVTQNPRYLITVTGKKLTVTCSQNMNHEYMSWYRQDPGLGLRQIYYSMNVEVTDKGDVPEGYKVSRKEKRNFPLILESPSPNQTSLYFCASSSSGGSNEKLFFGSGTQLSVL.

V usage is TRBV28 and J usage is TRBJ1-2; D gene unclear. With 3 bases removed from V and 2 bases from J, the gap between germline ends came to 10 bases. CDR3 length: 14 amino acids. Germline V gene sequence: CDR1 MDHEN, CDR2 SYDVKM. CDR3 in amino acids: CASSFGGPNYGYTF. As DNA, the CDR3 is TGTGCCAGCAGTTTTGGAGGGCCGAACTATGGCTACACCTTC.

The DNA of the CDR3 is TGTGCCATCAGTGAAGAAGCGAGAGCCAAAAACATTCAGTACTTC. It codes for CAISEEARAKNIQYF. The genes are TRBV10-3 and TRBJ2-4, with D unclear. Trimming removed 3 bases at V and 0 bases at J, with 9 bases between. There are 15 residues in the CDR3. CDR1 and CDR2 from the germline V gene are ENHRY and SYGVKD.

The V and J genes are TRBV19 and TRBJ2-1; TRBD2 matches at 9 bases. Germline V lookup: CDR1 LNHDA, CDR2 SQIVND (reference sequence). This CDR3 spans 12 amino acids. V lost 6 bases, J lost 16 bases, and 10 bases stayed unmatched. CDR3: CASSPLAGRVFF. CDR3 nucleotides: TGTGCCAGTAGCCCCCTAGCGGGAAGAGTATTCTTC.